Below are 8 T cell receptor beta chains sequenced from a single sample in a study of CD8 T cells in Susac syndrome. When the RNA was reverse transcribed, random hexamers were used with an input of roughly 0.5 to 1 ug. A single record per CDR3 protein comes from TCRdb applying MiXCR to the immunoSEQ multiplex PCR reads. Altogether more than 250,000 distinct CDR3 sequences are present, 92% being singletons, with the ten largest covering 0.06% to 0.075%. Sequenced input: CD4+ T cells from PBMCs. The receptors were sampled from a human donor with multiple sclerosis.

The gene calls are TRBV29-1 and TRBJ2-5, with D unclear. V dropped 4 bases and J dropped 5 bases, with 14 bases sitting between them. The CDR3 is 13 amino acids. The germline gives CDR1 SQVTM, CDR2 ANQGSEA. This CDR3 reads CSVVLGIRETQYF. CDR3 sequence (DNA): TGCAGCGTTGTTTTGGGGATTCGCGAGACCCAGTACTTC.

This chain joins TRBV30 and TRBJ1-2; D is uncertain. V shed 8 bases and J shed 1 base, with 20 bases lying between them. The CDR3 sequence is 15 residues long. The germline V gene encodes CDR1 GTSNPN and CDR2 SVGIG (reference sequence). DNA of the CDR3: TGTGCCACAACTCTTGGCCCTAGAATTAACTATGGCTACACCTTC. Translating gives CATTLGPRINYGYTF. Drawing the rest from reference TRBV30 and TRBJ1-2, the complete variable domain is SQTIHQWPATLVQPVGSPLSLECTVEGTSNPNLYWYRQAAGRGLQLLFYSVGIGQISSEVPQNLSASRPQDRQFILSSKKLLLSDSGFYLCATTLGPRINYGYTFGSGTRLTVV.

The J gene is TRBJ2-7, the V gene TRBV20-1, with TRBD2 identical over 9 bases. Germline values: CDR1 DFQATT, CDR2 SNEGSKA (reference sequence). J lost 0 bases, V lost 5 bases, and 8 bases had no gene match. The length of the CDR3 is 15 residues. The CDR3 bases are TGCAGTGCTCGGATAGGACTAGCGTCCTCCTACGAGCAGTACTTC. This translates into CSARIGLASSYEQYF.

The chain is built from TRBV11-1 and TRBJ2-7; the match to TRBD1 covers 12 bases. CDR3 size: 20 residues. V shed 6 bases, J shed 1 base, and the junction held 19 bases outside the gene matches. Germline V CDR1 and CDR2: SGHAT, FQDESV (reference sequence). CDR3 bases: TGTGCCAGCAGTCCGCAACCGGGACAGGGGGCGCGATTTTCTTCCTACGAGCAGTACTTC. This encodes CASSPQPGQGARFSSYEQYF.

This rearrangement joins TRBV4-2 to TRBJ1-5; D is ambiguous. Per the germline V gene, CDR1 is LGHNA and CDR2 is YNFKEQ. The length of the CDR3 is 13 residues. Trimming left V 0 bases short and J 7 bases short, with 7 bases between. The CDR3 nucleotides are TGTGCCAGCAGCCAAGATCAGCTCCAGCCCCAGCATTTT. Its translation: CASSQDQLQPQHF.

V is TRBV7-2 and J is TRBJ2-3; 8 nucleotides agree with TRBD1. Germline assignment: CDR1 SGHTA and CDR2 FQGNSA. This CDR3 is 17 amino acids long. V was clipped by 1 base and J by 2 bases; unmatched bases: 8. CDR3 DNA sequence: TGTGCCAGCAGCTTAGGAAGGACAGGGATACCCACAGATACGCAGTATTTT. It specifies CASSLGRTGIPTDTQYF.

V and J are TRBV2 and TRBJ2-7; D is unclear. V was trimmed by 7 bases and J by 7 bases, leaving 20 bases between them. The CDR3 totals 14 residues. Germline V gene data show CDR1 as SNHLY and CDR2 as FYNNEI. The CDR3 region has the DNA TGTGCCAGCATCGCCTTGGATATGATACGAGAGCAGTACTTC. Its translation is CASIALDMIREQYF.

CDR3 nucleotides: TGTGCCAGCAGTTACTCGAAACTTCGGGGGACAGCCTACAATGAGCAGTTCTTC. It specifies CASSYSKLRGTAYNEQFF. This sequence joins TRBV6-5 and TRBJ2-1, with a possible D match to TRBD1 (7 bases). This CDR3 contains 18 residues. Germline V gives CDR1 MNHEY, CDR2 SVGAGI. Trimming removed 0 bases from V and 2 bases from J, with 17 bases in between.